This record concerns one T cell receptor (beta chain) sequence. This entry comes from a study of CD8 T cells in Susac syndrome. Germline CDR1 is SGDLS and CDR2 is YYNGEE. The CDR3 contains 13 residues. V lost 7 bases and J 1 base, leaving 11 bases between the germline ends. Sequencing of TCR beta drew on CD8+ and CD4+ T cells from blood. The controls, all healthy donors, were matched for age and sex. The TEMRA cells underwent FACS enrichment, while the CD8+ and CD4+ T cells underwent negative isolation. Random hexamers were used to reverse transcribe an amount of roughly 0.45 to 1 ug RNA. Multiplex immunoSEQ PCR targeted 54 Vbeta and 13 Jbeta TCR beta segments. TCRdb processed the immunoSEQ multiplex PCR reads anew with MiXCR; each CDR3 protein has one entry. Of approximately 150,000 distinct CDR3 sequences in the sample, roughly 95% are singletons; the top ten hold 0.065% to 0.1%.

The receptor's source is a human donor in good health. The sequenced sample consisted of CD4+ T cells from PBMCs. The J gene is TRBJ1-2, the V gene TRBV9; D might be TRBD1 (5 bases). The CDR3 here is CASARDSNYGYTF. Here the CDR3 DNA reads TGTGCCAGCGCTAGAGACAGTAACTATGGCTACACCTTC.